The T cell receptor (beta chain) under discussion was sequenced for a study of blood T cells in healthy people across ages. Study findings and constraints: Researchers report that TCR beta diversity correlated strongly with naive T cell percentage. Roughly linear declines in TCR beta diversity per million T cells occurred with age.

A second PCR of roughly 7 to 11 cycles used a sample-barcoded 5' primer and a J-beta primer mix. Each CDR3 protein gets one entry after TCRdb re-called the 5' RACE reads with MiXCR. The sample shows under 2 million distinct CDR3 sequences, 30% to 35% of them seen only once. The CDR3 length is 12 residues. Germline CDR1 reads MNHEY; CDR2 reads SVGAGI. Concerning this clonotype itself: Antigen unknown. At one end, the junction sequence differs from germline, possibly due to a read error.

Sequenced input: blood. V gene TRBV6-5 combines with J gene TRBJ2-1; TRBD2 matches 9 bases. This clonotype was obtained from a woman between 25 and 40 years old in good health. The CDR3 coding sequence is TGTGCCGGCAGGGCGACTAGCGGCAAGCAGTTCTTC. Translated, it gives CAGRATSGKQFF.